This T cell receptor (beta chain) appears in the sequencing data of a study of siplizumab effects on memory and regulatory T cells. The data were produced by immunoSEQ multiplex PCR, yet TCRdb's version contains in-frame clones alone and is incomplete. The sample yields approximately 82,000 clones, roughly 90% seen once. The CDR3 is 15 amino acids. V lost 3 bases to trimming and J lost 2 bases; unmatched junction nucleotides: 0. The germline gives CDR1 KGHSH, CDR2 LQKENI. V usage is TRBV18 and J usage is TRBJ2-5; TRBD2 matches at 13 bases. Sequencing was done on a sample of Tregs sorted from blood. The sequence was obtained from a human donor in good health. This CDR3 is CASSPTSGGQETQYF. The CDR3 coding sequence is TGTGCCAGCTCACCGACTAGCGGGGGGCAAGAGACCCAGTACTTC.